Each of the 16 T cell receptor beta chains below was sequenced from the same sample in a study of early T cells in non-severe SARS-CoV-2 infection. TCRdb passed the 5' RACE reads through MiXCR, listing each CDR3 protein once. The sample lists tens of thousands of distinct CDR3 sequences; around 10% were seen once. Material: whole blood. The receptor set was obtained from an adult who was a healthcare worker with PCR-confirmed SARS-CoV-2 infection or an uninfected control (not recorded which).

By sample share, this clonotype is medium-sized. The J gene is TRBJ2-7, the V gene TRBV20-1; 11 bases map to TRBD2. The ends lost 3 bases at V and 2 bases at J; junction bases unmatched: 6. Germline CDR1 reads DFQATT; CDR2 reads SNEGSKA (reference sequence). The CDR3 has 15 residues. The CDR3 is CSASDPGLAAYEQYF. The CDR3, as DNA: TGCAGTGCTAGTGACCCGGGACTAGCGGCCTACGAGCAGTACTTC.

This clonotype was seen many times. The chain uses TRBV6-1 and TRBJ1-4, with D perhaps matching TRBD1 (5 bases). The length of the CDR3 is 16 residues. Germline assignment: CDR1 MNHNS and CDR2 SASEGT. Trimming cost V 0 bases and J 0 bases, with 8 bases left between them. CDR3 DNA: TGTGCCAGCAGTGAAGCGGGGCACACAACTAATGAAAAACTGTTTTTT. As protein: CASSEAGHTTNEKLFF.

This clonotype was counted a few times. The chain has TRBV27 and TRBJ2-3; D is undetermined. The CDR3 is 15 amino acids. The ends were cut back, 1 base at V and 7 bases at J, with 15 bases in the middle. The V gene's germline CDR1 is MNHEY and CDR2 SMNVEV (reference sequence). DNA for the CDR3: TGTGCCAGCAGTTTATTTGTGGGTGCAGTGAATACGCAGTATTTT. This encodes CASSLFVGAVNTQYF.

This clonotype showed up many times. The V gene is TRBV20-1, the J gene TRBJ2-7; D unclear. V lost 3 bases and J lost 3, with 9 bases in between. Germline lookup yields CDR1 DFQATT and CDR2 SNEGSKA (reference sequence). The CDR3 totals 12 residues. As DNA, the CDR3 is TGCAGTGCTAGCCCCTTGGGCTACGAGCAGTACTTC. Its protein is CSASPLGYEQYF.

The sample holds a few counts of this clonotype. For the CDR3, the DNA is TGTGCCAGCAGGCACCATCTAGCGGGAGAGACCCAGTACTTC. Its protein product is CASRHHLAGETQYF. V usage is TRBV3-1 and J usage is TRBJ2-5; 8 nucleotides agree with TRBD2. Per the germline V gene, CDR1 is LGHDT and CDR2 is YNNKEL (reference sequence). The CDR3 consists of 14 residues. The ends lost 6 bases at V and 4 bases at J; junction bases unmatched: 7.

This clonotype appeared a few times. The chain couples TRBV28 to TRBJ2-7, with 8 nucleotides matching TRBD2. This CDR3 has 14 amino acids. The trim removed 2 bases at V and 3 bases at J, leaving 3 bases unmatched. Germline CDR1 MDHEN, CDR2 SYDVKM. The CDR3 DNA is TGTGCCAGCAGTTTACAGCGGGGGCTCTACGAGCAGTACTTC. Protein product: CASSLQRGLYEQYF.

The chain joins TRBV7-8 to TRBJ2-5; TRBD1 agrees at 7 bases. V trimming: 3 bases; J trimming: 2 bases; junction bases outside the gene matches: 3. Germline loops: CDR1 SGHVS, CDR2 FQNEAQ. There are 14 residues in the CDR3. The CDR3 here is CASSFGQVQETQYF. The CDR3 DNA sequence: TGTGCCAGCAGCTTCGGACAGGTACAAGAGACCCAGTACTTC.

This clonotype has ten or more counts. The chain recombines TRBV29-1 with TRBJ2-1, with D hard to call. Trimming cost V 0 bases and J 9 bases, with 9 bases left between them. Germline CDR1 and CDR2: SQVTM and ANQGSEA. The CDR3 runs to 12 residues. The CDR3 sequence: CSVEESVGEQFF. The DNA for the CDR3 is TGCAGCGTTGAAGAGTCGGTGGGTGAGCAGTTCTTC.

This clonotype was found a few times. As DNA, the CDR3 is TGTGCCAGCAAATTCACAGGGTCTGGGGCCAACGTCCTGACTTTC. Protein sequence: CASKFTGSGANVLTF. The chain employs TRBV6-2 or TRBV6-3 and TRBJ2-6, with D tentatively TRBD1 (6 bases). V lost 7 bases and J 1 base, leaving 11 bases between the germline ends. Germline V gives CDR1 MNHEY, CDR2 SVGEGT. The CDR3 sequence is 15 residues long.

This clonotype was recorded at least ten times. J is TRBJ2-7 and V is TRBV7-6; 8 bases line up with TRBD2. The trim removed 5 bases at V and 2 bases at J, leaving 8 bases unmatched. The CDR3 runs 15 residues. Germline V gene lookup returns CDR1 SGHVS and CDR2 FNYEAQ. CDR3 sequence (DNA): TGTGCCAGCAGCGCGGCAGCGGGAGCGACCTACGAGCAGTACTTC. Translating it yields CASSAAAGATYEQYF.

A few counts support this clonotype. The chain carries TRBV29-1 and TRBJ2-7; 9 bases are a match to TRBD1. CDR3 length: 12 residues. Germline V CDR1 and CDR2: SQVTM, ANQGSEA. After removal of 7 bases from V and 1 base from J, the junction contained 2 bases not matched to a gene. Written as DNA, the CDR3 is TGCAGCGGCGGACAGGGGTCCTACGAGCAGTACTTC. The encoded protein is CSGGQGSYEQYF.

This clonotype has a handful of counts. CDR3 residues: CASSLGLSANYGYTF. As DNA, the CDR3 is TGTGCCAGCAGCTTAGGACTGTCTGCTAACTATGGCTACACCTTC. The chain recombines TRBV11-1 with TRBJ1-2; no clear D. In germline, CDR1 is SGHAT, CDR2 FQDESV (reference sequence). The CDR3 contains 15 residues. Trimming cost V 1 base and J 0 bases, with 9 bases left between them.

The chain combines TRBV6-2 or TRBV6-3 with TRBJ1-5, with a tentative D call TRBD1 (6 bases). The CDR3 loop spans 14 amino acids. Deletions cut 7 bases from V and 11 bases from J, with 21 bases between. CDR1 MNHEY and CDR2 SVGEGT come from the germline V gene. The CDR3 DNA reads TGTGCCAGCACCAAGTCCGGACAGCTCAAGTCCCAGCATTTT. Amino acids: CASTKSGQLKSQHF.

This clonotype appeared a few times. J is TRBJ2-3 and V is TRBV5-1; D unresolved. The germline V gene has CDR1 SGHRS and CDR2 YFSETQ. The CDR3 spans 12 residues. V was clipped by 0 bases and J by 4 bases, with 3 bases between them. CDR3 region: CASSLGSDTQYF. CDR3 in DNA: TGCGCCAGCAGCTTGGGGTCAGATACGCAGTATTTT.

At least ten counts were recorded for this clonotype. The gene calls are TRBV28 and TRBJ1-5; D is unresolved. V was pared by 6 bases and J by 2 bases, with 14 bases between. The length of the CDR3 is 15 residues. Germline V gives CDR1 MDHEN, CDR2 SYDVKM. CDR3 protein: CASSRTQAGNQPQHF. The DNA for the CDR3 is TGTGCCAGCAGCCGTACTCAGGCGGGCAATCAGCCCCAGCATTTT.

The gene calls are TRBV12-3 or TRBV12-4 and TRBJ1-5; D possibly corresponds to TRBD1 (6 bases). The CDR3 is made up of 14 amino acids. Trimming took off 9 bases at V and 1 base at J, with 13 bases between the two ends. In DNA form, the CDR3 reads TGTGCCAGTTGGCTCAGGGGAAGCAATCAGCCCCAGCATTTT. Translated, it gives CASWLRGSNQPQHF.